This entry lists 17 T cell receptor beta chains sequenced from one sample in a study of T cell responses to AZD1222 COVID-19 vaccine. The data were produced by immunoSEQ multiplex PCR, yet TCRdb's version contains in-frame clones alone and is incomplete. The sample includes roughly 160,000 clones, around 90% of them seen just once. The sequencing used peripheral blood, collected 28 days after the second AZD1222 dose. These receptors were obtained from an adult who received the AZD1222 COVID-19 vaccine.

This sequence joins TRBV6-4 and TRBJ2-7; possible D gene TRBD2, 5 bases. The CDR3 totals 20 residues. V dropped 0 bases and J dropped 3 bases, with 27 bases sitting between them. Germline values: CDR1 MRHNA, CDR2 SNTAGT. The CDR3 sequence: CASSDSREWRTQGGNYEQYF. Here the CDR3 DNA reads TGTGCCAGCAGTGACTCAAGGGAATGGCGGACCCAAGGAGGAAACTACGAGCAGTACTTC.

CDR3 loop: CATSQVSGGMETQYF. In DNA form, the CDR3 reads TGTGCCACCAGTCAAGTGTCGGGCGGGATGGAGACCCAGTACTTC. The J gene is TRBJ2-5, the V gene TRBV24-1; possibly TRBD2 for D (6 bases). V was clipped by 6 bases and J by 5 bases, with 18 bases between them. CDR1 is KGHDR and CDR2 is SFDVKD in the germline V gene. CDR3 length: 15 residues.

V and J are TRBV10-2 and TRBJ1-2; D is undetermined. CDR1 is WSHSY, CDR2 SAAADI, per germline. The CDR3 runs to 17 residues. V lost 6 bases and J lost 0, with 20 bases in between. The CDR3 DNA reads TGCGCCAGCAGCGTTGGCGGACGCCCCCGAGCTAACTATGGCTACACCTTC. It is translated as CASSVGGRPRANYGYTF.

The chain is built from TRBV9 and TRBJ1-3; TRBD1 matches 7 bases. CDR1 is SGDLS and CDR2 is YYNGEE in the germline V gene. The J segment lost 7 bases and the V segment lost 3 bases, leaving 7 bases of the junction unmatched. The CDR3 is made up of 14 amino acids. The CDR3 bases are TGTGCCAGCAGCGGGGTAGGGGGCGCGAACACCATATATTTT. Translation gives CASSGVGGANTIYF.

This sequence joins TRBV5-1 and TRBJ1-2; D is perhaps TRBD1 (5 bases). The CDR3 runs to 14 residues. Trimming took 3 bases from V and 3 from J, leaving 12 bases between them. Germline assignment: CDR1 SGHRS and CDR2 YFSETQ. DNA of the CDR3: TGCGCCAGCAGCTCAAACTCAGGGTACTATGGCTACACCTTC. This sequence encodes CASSSNSGYYGYTF.

The chain is built from TRBV6-5 and TRBJ2-6; D uncertain. V was cut by 4 bases and J by 1 base, with 11 bases left in between. The CDR3 extends over 16 amino acids. CDR1 and CDR2 from the germline V gene are MNHEY and SVGAGI. In DNA form, the CDR3 reads TGTGCCAGCAGTTCCATCCACGCATCTGGGGCCAACGTCCTGACTTTC. Its translation: CASSSIHASGANVLTF.

The V gene is TRBV4-1, the J gene TRBJ2-2, with no clear D. The CDR3 is 17 amino acids. CDR1 MGHRA and CDR2 YSYEKL come from the germline V gene. V was pared by 1 base and J by 5 bases, with 17 bases between. The CDR3 DNA is TGCGCCAGCAGCCAAGTCCGATCCAGCACCAGAACCGGGGAGCTGTTTTTT. It codes for CASSQVRSSTRTGELFF.

The V call is TRBV27, the J call TRBJ2-1; no reliable D call. V shed 6 bases and J shed 10 bases, with 13 bases lying between them. The CDR3 spans 12 residues. The germline gives CDR1 MNHEY, CDR2 SMNVEV (reference sequence). The CDR3 DNA sequence: TGTGCCAGCAGAGCCAGACCGTTAGAGCAGTTCTTC. Residues: CASRARPLEQFF.

The chain joins TRBV19 to TRBJ1-5, with unresolved D. The length of the CDR3 is 15 residues. The V gene lost 3 bases and the J gene lost 2 bases, with 11 bases spanning the gap. Germline V gene sequence: CDR1 LNHDA, CDR2 SQIVND (reference sequence). The CDR3 bases are TGTGCCAGTAGTATGGAGGGTTTGGGCAATCAGCCCCAGCATTTT. Residues: CASSMEGLGNQPQHF.

The chain uses TRBV29-1 and TRBJ2-3, with D perhaps matching TRBD2 (6 bases). V was clipped by 5 bases and J by 1 base, with 16 bases between them. CDR1 SQVTM and CDR2 ANQGSEA come from the germline V gene. CDR3 length: 15 residues. The CDR3, as DNA: TGCAGCGTTTTGACACTAGCCTCCCGCACAGATACGCAGTATTTT. Protein sequence: CSVLTLASRTDTQYF.

This clone was detected only once. The rearrangement links TRBV27 to TRBJ1-1, with D possibly TRBD1 on 5 matching bases. Germline V lookup: CDR1 MNHEY, CDR2 SMNVEV (reference sequence). Trimming took 3 bases from V and 5 from J, leaving 16 bases between them. This CDR3 has 15 amino acids. CDR3 bases: TGTGCCAGCAGTTTGAGGTTTTTGGGGGTAACTGAAGCTTTCTTT. As protein: CASSLRFLGVTEAFF.

The V gene is TRBV5-1, the J gene TRBJ1-1; D unclear. Per germline, CDR1 SGHRS and CDR2 YFSETQ. The CDR3 totals 15 residues. Trimming left V 2 bases short and J 4 bases short, with 15 bases between. CDR3 sequence (DNA): TGCGCCAGCAGCTTAACTGGCGGTTGTAGCACTGAAGCTTTCTTT. Translating it yields CASSLTGGCSTEAFF. The entire variable domain, with the rest obtained from reference TRBV5-1 and TRBJ1-1, is as follows: KAGVTQTPRYLIKTRGQQVTLSCSPISGHRSVSWYQQTPGQGLQFLFEYFSETQRNKGNFPGRFSGRQFSNSRSEMNVSTLELGDSALYLCASSLTGGCSTEAFFGQGTRLTVV.

This sequence joins TRBV20-1 and TRBJ1-2; D remains ambiguous. Germline V gene data show CDR1 as DFQATT and CDR2 as SNEGSKA (reference sequence). With 2 bases removed from V and 8 bases from J, the gap between germline ends came to 6 bases. This CDR3 is built from 10 residues. The CDR3, as DNA: TGCAGTGCTAGAATAGGAGGCTACACCTTC. Protein sequence: CSARIGGYTF.

The chain recombines TRBV28 with TRBJ2-5, with D uncertain. Trimming took off 1 base at V and 2 bases at J, with 8 bases between the two ends. Germline CDR1 is MDHEN and CDR2 is SYDVKM. The CDR3 loop spans 14 amino acids. DNA of the CDR3: TGTGCCAGCAGTTTATCTACCTCTCAAGAGACCCAGTACTTC. Protein: CASSLSTSQETQYF.

This clone was counted between two and nine times. The chain employs TRBV7-8 and TRBJ1-5, with a weak D call TRBD1 (6 bases). V lost 5 bases to trimming and J lost 5 bases, with 28 bases between them. Germline lookup yields CDR1 SGHVS and CDR2 FQNEAQ. CDR3 size: 19 residues. This CDR3 is CASSPRGGGPHSMDQPQHF. DNA for the CDR3: TGTGCCAGCAGCCCGAGAGGTGGGGGGCCCCATTCTATGGATCAGCCCCAGCATTTT.

This chain links TRBV4-1 with TRBJ2-4; unclear D gene. CDR3 length: 13 amino acids. V was cut by 0 bases and J by 11 bases, with 11 bases left in between. The germline CDR1 and CDR2 sequences are MGHRA and YSYEKL. The CDR3 DNA follows: TGCGCCAGCAGCCAAGATTCAAGTGACCTTCAGTACTTC. Translation: CASSQDSSDLQYF.

This rearrangement joins TRBV2 to TRBJ1-1; 7 bases are shared with TRBD1. V lost 7 bases, J lost 4 bases, and 6 bases stayed unmatched. The V gene's germline CDR1 is SNHLY and CDR2 FYNNEI. There are 13 residues in the CDR3. CDR3 in DNA: TGTGCCAGCACTAAACAGGGGTTCACTGAAGCTTTCTTT. Protein sequence: CASTKQGFTEAFF. The full variable domain, rest sourced from reference TRBV2 and TRBJ1-1, is EPEVTQTPSHQVTQMGQEVILRCVPISNHLYFYWYRQILGQKVEFLVSFYNNEISEKSEIFDDQFSVERPDGSNFTLKIRSTKLEDSAMYFCASTKQGFTEAFFGQGTRLTVV.